Listed below are T cell receptor beta chains from one sample, sequenced in a study of CD8 T cells in ankylosing spondylitis. MiXCR, run by TCRdb on the 5' RACE reads, gives a single entry per CDR3 protein. The data contain about 700,000 distinct CDR3 sequences, around 19% of them seen just once; the ten biggest clones take up 15% to 20%. Material for sequencing was blood, either unsorted or a sorted T cell fraction (not recorded which). The origin of the receptors is a male donor with ankylosing spondylitis. Both conserved end residues are part of each CDR3. The D gene is left open where the match is weak. Part of the rows lack a size; the others show once, few, many or a class for expanded clones.

>TRBV9|-|TRBJ1-2|few
CASSAATGGGYGYTF
TGTGCCAGCAGCGCAGCTACGGGGGGCGGCTATGGCTACACCTTC
>TRBV11-2|-|TRBJ2-3|few
CASSLAGAGSSDTQYF
TGTGCCAGCAGCTTAGCAGGGGCGGGAAGTTCAGATACGCAGTATTTT
>TRBV20-1|TRBD2|TRBJ2-1|few
CSAEAILAGGNEQFF
TGCAGTGCCGAAGCCATACTAGCGGGGGGAAATGAGCAGTTCTTC
>TRBV9|-|TRBJ2-1|few
CASSVGDGTRTPYEQFF
TGTGCCAGCAGCGTAGGGGACGGGACACGGACCCCCTATGAGCAGTTCTTC
>TRBV11-2|-|TRBJ2-7|few
CASSLDGPRGQYF
TGTGCCAGCAGCTTAGATGGACCCCGAGGGCAGTACTTC
>TRBV11-2|-|TRBJ2-3|-
CASRQQGLAQDTQYF
TGTGCCAGCAGACAGCAGGGGCTAGCGCAAGATACGCAGTATTTT
>TRBV27|-|TRBJ2-5|-
CASSLWAGRGETQYF
TGTGCCAGCAGTTTATGGGCAGGTCGGGGAGAGACCCAGTACTTC
>TRBV12-3/TRBV12-4|-|TRBJ2-2|few
CASSPGHPNTGELFF
TGTGCCAGCAGTCCCGGACATCCGAACACCGGGGAGCTGTTTTTT
>TRBV4-1|-|TRBJ2-1|-
CASSPGHSSSYNEQFF
TGCGCCAGCAGCCCGGGCCACAGTAGCTCCTACAATGAGCAGTTCTTC
>TRBV7-2|TRBD2|TRBJ2-3|-
CASSLSLAPDTQYF
TGTGCCAGCAGCCTATCACTAGCGCCCGATACGCAGTATTTT
>TRBV12-3/TRBV12-4|-|TRBJ2-7|many
CASSFGRASSYEQYF
TGTGCCAGCAGTTTTGGCAGGGCGAGCTCCTACGAGCAGTACTTC
>TRBV15|-|TRBJ2-1|-
CATRQTGLDEQFF
TGTGCCACCAGGCAAACAGGGTTGGATGAGCAGTTCTTC
>TRBV10-1|-|TRBJ2-3|-
CASSPVGAPWEAQYF
TGCGCCAGCAGTCCGGTGGGTGCCCCCTGGGAGGCGCAGTATTTT
>TRBV12-3/TRBV12-4|-|TRBJ1-5|many
CASSSTPPRGHGEPQHF
TGTGCCAGCAGTTCCACCCCCCCCAGGGGACACGGGGAGCCCCAGCATTTT
>TRBV6-1|TRBD1|TRBJ1-2|-
CASSAPGTGGGYTF
TGTGCCAGCAGTGCCCCCGGGACAGGGGGTGGCTACACCTTC
>TRBV7-9|-|TRBJ2-7|-
CASSSPAGESYEQYF
TGTGCCAGCAGCTCCCCGGCAGGGGAGTCCTACGAGCAGTACTTC
>TRBV10-3|-|TRBJ2-1|-
CAIGKGTAYNEQFF
TGTGCCATCGGGAAGGGGACCGCTTACAATGAGCAGTTCTTC
>TRBV4-2|-|TRBJ1-6|many
CASSQSEVRYSYNSPLHF
TGTGCCAGCAGCCAATCGGAGGTTAGGTACTCCTATAATTCACCCCTCCACTTT
>TRBV12-3/TRBV12-4|TRBD2|TRBJ2-2|few
CASGRGGGTGELFF
TGTGCCAGCGGGCGGGGGGGCGGCACCGGGGAGCTGTTTTTT
>TRBV12-3/TRBV12-4|-|TRBJ1-4|many
CASSSSPRGKLFF
TGTGCCAGCAGTTCTTCCCCCCGGGGAAAACTGTTTTTT
>TRBV5-1|TRBD1|TRBJ2-3|few
CASSSHRGTGGTDTQYF
TGCGCCAGCAGCTCGCACCGTGGGACAGGGGGGACAGATACGCAGTATTTT
>TRBV24-1|-|TRBJ2-1|few
CAIRHFNNEQFF
TGTGCCATCAGACATTTTAACAATGAGCAGTTCTTC
>TRBV29-1|-|TRBJ2-5|-
CSVDDQQGWGETQYF
TGCAGCGTTGACGACCAACAGGGATGGGGAGAGACCCAGTACTTC
>TRBV18|TRBD2|TRBJ2-7|once
CASSPQRAGASGEQYF
TGTGCCAGCTCACCCCAAAGAGCGGGAGCCTCGGGGGAGCAGTACTTC
>TRBV5-1|TRBD1|TRBJ2-3|-
CASSPGQGLSTDTQYF
TGCGCCAGCAGCCCCGGACAGGGGCTAAGCACAGATACGCAGTATTTT
>TRBV9|-|TRBJ1-2|few
CASSAGPEAYGYTF
TGTGCCAGCAGCGCGGGACCCGAGGCCTATGGCTACACCTTC
>TRBV4-1|TRBD1|TRBJ2-7|few
CASSQQTGGSSYEQYF
TGCGCCAGCAGCCAACAAACAGGGGGCTCATCCTACGAGCAGTACTTC
>TRBV12-3/TRBV12-4|-|TRBJ2-1|-
CASRDYFGSGTTYNEQFF
TGTGCCAGCAGGGACTATTTTGGTTCAGGAACTACCTACAATGAGCAGTTCTTC
>TRBV20-1|TRBD2|TRBJ2-3|few
CSARGVSGSTDTQYF
TGCAGTGCTAGAGGAGTTAGCGGGAGTACAGATACGCAGTATTTT
>TRBV12-3/TRBV12-4|TRBD1|TRBJ1-1|-
CAVEGQGAEAFF
TGTGCAGTCGAAGGGCAGGGGGCCGAAGCTTTCTTT
>TRBV30|-|TRBJ1-2|-
CAWTPGGGGYTF
TGTGCCTGGACCCCAGGAGGGGGTGGCTACACCTTC
>TRBV7-9|-|TRBJ2-1|few
CASSMFDRSNEQFF
TGTGCCAGCAGCATGTTCGACAGGTCCAATGAGCAGTTCTTC
>TRBV29-1|-|TRBJ1-1|-
CSVEGYTEAFF
TGCAGCGTTGAGGGGTACACTGAAGCTTTCTTT
>TRBV6-5|-|TRBJ2-1|-
CASSYSPFSGVGWNEQFF
TGTGCCAGCAGTTACTCACCGTTCTCGGGAGTTGGGTGGAATGAGCAGTTCTTC
>TRBV20-1|TRBD2|TRBJ2-1|-
CSTSGTYNEQFF
TGCAGCACTAGCGGGACTTACAATGAGCAGTTCTTC
>TRBV2|-|TRBJ1-2|few
CASLVGAYGYTF
TGTGCCAGCCTGGTGGGAGCCTATGGCTACACCTTC
>TRBV11-1|TRBD1|TRBJ2-1|-
CASSLAWGQPYNEQFF
TGTGCCAGCAGCTTAGCGTGGGGACAGCCCTACAATGAGCAGTTCTTC
>TRBV4-1|TRBD2|TRBJ2-7|few
CASSPGTSGISSYEQYF
TGCGCCAGCAGCCCCGGGACTAGCGGAATTTCCTCCTACGAGCAGTACTTC
>TRBV24-1|TRBD1|TRBJ2-3|few
CATGDSYTDTQYF
TGTGCCACGGGGGACAGCTACACAGATACGCAGTATTTT
>TRBV5-1|-|TRBJ2-3|few
CASSTQRVTDTQYF
TGCGCCAGCAGTACGCAACGGGTCACAGATACGCAGTATTTT
>TRBV4-3|-|TRBJ2-2|many
CASSQGEAGELFF
TGCGCCAGCAGCCAAGGGGAAGCCGGGGAGCTGTTTTTT
>TRBV7-2|-|TRBJ1-4|-
CASSLGRGKNEKLFF
TGTGCCAGCAGCTTAGGCAGGGGTAAAAATGAAAAACTGTTTTTT
>TRBV4-2|TRBD1|TRBJ2-6|few
CASSQEGQGVSGANVLTF
TGTGCCAGCAGCCAAGAGGGACAGGGGGTTTCTGGGGCCAACGTCCTGACTTTC
>TRBV27|-|TRBJ1-5|few
CASSTPNQPQHF
TGTGCCAGCAGCACCCCAAATCAGCCCCAGCATTTT
>TRBV10-1|-|TRBJ2-7|-
CATSDGTYEQYF
TGCGCCACCTCGGACGGTACCTACGAGCAGTACTTC
>TRBV12-3/TRBV12-4|-|TRBJ2-7|few
CASSSYSEQYF
TGTGCCAGCAGTTCGTACAGCGAGCAGTACTTC
>TRBV6-2/TRBV6-3|-|TRBJ2-1|few
CASSQTAASNEQFF
TGTGCCAGCAGCCAGACAGCCGCGAGCAATGAGCAGTTCTTC
>TRBV12-3/TRBV12-4|TRBD2|TRBJ2-2|-
CASLAGGRTGELFF
TGTGCCAGCCTTGCGGGAGGGAGGACCGGGGAGCTGTTTTTT
>TRBV5-5|-|TRBJ2-1|-
CASSLAGTISGNEQFF
TGTGCCAGCAGCCTAGCCGGGACAATATCGGGGAATGAGCAGTTCTTC
>TRBV5-1|-|TRBJ2-7|few
CASSLDRVFYEQYF
TGCGCCAGCAGCTTGGACAGGGTTTTCTACGAGCAGTACTTC
>TRBV6-5|-|TRBJ2-5|few
CASSYGSWGDDEETQYF
TGTGCCAGCAGTTACGGCTCCTGGGGGGACGACGAAGAGACCCAGTACTTC
>TRBV10-3|-|TRBJ2-2|-
CAIAGNTGELFF
TGTGCCATCGCAGGGAACACCGGGGAGCTGTTTTTT
>TRBV4-3|TRBD2|TRBJ2-7|-
CASSQALASNYEQYF
TGCGCCAGCAGCCAAGCACTAGCGAGCAACTACGAGCAGTACTTC
>TRBV12-3/TRBV12-4|-|TRBJ1-1|few
CASSLVPGTEAFF
TGTGCCAGCAGTTTAGTGCCAGGAACTGAAGCTTTCTTT
>TRBV7-8|TRBD1|TRBJ2-3|once
CASSSGQGGQADTQYF
TGTGCCAGCAGTTCCGGACAGGGAGGTCAGGCAGATACGCAGTATTTT
>TRBV6-1|-|TRBJ1-3|-
CASRLRERSGNTIYF
TGTGCCAGCAGACTCAGGGAACGCTCTGGAAACACCATATATTTT
>TRBV5-1|TRBD1|TRBJ2-7|-
CASSGDSISYEQYF
TGCGCCAGCAGTGGGGACAGTATCTCCTACGAGCAGTACTTC
>TRBV20-1|-|TRBJ1-5|many
CSASWGEVNQPQHF
TGCAGTGCTAGTTGGGGCGAGGTCAATCAGCCCCAGCATTTT
>TRBV12-3/TRBV12-4|-|TRBJ1-3|-
CASSLYASGNTIYF
TGTGCCAGCAGTTTATATGCCTCTGGAAACACCATATATTTT